This entry concerns a single T cell receptor (beta chain). Its antigen has not been determined. The sample holds no much larger clone one base away, and base qualities are not on file. Using the deep immunoSEQ assay, multiplex PCR amplified TCR CDR3 regions from genomic DNA. Extracted genomic DNA from each cell subset was spread evenly across all wells of several immunoSEQ 96-well plates, with each plate serving as a replicate. Each replicate PCR for sorted subsets received 200 ng genomic DNA, equal to tens of thousands of T cell genomes. Purified libraries were measured with a Qubit 3.0 fluorometer, size-checked on a Bioanalyzer 2100, and measured again with the KAPA Library Quantification kit. Every immunoSEQ 96-well plate was sequenced on a dedicated single-read 150-cycle Illumina NextSeq 550 flow cell. The paper's data handling went like this. Because the immunoSEQ output held only junctional sequences and lacked quality scores, the filtering could not match the filtering applied to full-length reads. To assign V/J genes and CDR3, sequences were annotated using PyIR, a Python wrapper for IgBLAST v1.9, with IMGT germline references. Any read was removed if the V/J assignment was weak (E-value above 1e-6), the CDR3 was missing, or the read contained stop codons, out-of-frame junctions, or ambiguous translated residues. V3J clonotypes were defined by identical inferred V gene, J gene, and CDR3 amino acid sequence. The percentage overlap between two repertoires was calculated by dividing the number of shared unique clonotypes by the size of the smaller repertoire. Richness of each repertoire was evaluated using RTK rarefaction, the Chao1 estimator, and Recon v2.1 estimates of unobserved clonotypes. OLGA was used to compute generation probabilities for all TCRbeta clonotypes that the gDNA method yielded from a handful of donors. The immuneACCESS repertoire file appears here via TCRdb, limited to in-frame rearrangements. These files lack a portion of the clones; in checked studies, under half of the deficit traces to unresolved V genes, and the cause of the others is not known. V and J calls and clone size are those listed in that table; D and trimming were worked out from the DNA. The sample has about 2.1 million clones on record, around 93% of them singletons. The leading ten clones occupy more than 1.5% of the sample.

The germline V gene provides CDR1 SGHRS and CDR2 YFSETQ. Trimming costs V 0 bases and J 8 bases, and their ends lie 17 bases apart. Reading from cysteine to phenylalanine, the CDR3 counts 16 amino acids. The CDR3 DNA has 48 bases and is translated from base 1. This entry comes from a study of shared clonotypes between healthy human individuals (TCRdb year 2020). Describing the broader study: A couple of women and a few men aged 18 to 49 years were included in the cohort. Per donor, leukapheresis produced somewhere between about 0.9 and 10 billion PBMCs. To estimate repertoire size and how much clonotypes are shared between individuals, the study performed deep sequencing of blood TCR repertoires from about five healthy adults. For each donor, CD4 naive and CD4 memory were each run on three plates, CD8 naive on two plates, and CD8 memory on one plate. Different laboratories and diverse techniques were used to prepare libraries and sequence TCR repertoires, to increase sequencing depth and limit assay-specific biases.

CD8 naive samples were obtained by positive selection for CCR7 among CD45RO-negative cells, yielding a CD45RA+CCR7+ population from which TemRA cells were excluded. The donors were healthy, HIV-negative adults with no recently reported acute infections or vaccinations. All donors were Caucasian adults living in Nashville, Tennessee, USA. After blood collection by leukapheresis, PBMCs were isolated using Ficoll-Histopaque density gradient centrifugation and then cryopreserved in the vapor phase of liquid nitrogen. Purity and quantity of every magnetically sorted T cell population were checked by analytical flow cytometry. Genomic DNA was isolated from every sorted fraction and measured by UV absorbance on a Nanodrop 2000c. Beyond this particular receptor, the publication reports: The genetic and exposure-history diversity represented was limited by the small number of donors. Across a handful of donors, 5% to 6% of naive CD4, roughly 3.5% of naive CD8, roughly 2.3% of memory CD4, and approximately 0.4% of memory CD8 clonotypes were shared. Higher generation probabilities were observed for clonotypes shared by all four sorted-subset donors than for non-shared clonotypes. Pairwise subsampling indicated that sequencing depth was expected to affect the degree of clonotype sharing among donors. Naive subsets generally had larger estimated clonotype richness than memory subsets. Even with the large sequencing depth, rarefaction of the sorted-subset datasets indicated that sequencing was incomplete. Sampling was restricted to blood, and TCR repertoires in tissues likely differ from the TCR repertoires found in blood.

Source material: naive CD8+ T cells from PBMCs. The sample's cell subset or site, from its label and the paper: CD45RA+CCR7+. The V gene is TRBV5-1 and the J gene is TRBJ1-4; TRBD1 is a possible D gene, resting on 5 matching bases. This clonotype was sampled from a man aged 18 to 29 in good health. Some clones in this sample may be carry-over from other donors' samples. The CDR3 protein is CASSLAMGPLDEKLFF. The base sequence is TGCGCCAGCAGCTTGGCGATGGGACCGCTGGACGAAAAACTGTTTTTT.